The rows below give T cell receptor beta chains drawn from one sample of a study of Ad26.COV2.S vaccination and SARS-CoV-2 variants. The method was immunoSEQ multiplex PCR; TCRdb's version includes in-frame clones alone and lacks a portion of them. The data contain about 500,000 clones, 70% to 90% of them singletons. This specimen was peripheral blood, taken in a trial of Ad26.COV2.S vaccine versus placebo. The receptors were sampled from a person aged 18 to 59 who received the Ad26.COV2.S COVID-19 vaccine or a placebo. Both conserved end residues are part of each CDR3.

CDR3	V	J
CASSSRGQGAGNEQFF	TRBV11-3	TRBJ2-1
CASFGTGFGYTF	TRBV6-5	TRBJ1-2
CASSADLGSNQPQHF	TRBV2	TRBJ1-5
CASSLYSGGGETQYF	TRBV7-2	TRBJ2-5
CASKGTSGGRDTQYF	TRBV2	TRBJ2-3
CASSSATGQGANVLTF	TRBV5-4	TRBJ2-6
CASSSQTARWPATNEKLFF	TRBV7-9	TRBJ1-4
CASSVASLANTGELFF	TRBV9	TRBJ2-2
CASSFLQNVGELFF	TRBV7-9	TRBJ2-2
CAISEGQYYGYTF	TRBV10-3	TRBJ1-2
CASSGTRDQPQHF	TRBV18	TRBJ1-5
CASSPSRTVANYGYTF	TRBV4-1	TRBJ1-2
CASSRTASYEQYF	TRBV27	TRBJ2-7
CASSSGTGSNEQFF	TRBV7-6	TRBJ2-1
CASSETGTANSPLHF	TRBV2	TRBJ1-6
CASSRSSGGDNEQFF	TRBV18	TRBJ2-1
CAWSRGQGVNQPQHF	TRBV30	TRBJ1-5
CASSPWGGSGANVLTF	TRBV19	TRBJ2-6
CASSQETGLGEKLFF	TRBV14	TRBJ1-4
CASSLTSGGFGNEQFF	TRBV11-3	TRBJ2-1
CASSYLYGYGYTF	TRBV7-9	TRBJ1-2
CAWSAVGETQYF	TRBV30	TRBJ2-5
CASSRGTDYGYTF	TRBV7-9	TRBJ1-2
CSASGRGYDNEQFF	TRBV20-1	TRBJ2-1
CATSDSAPYNNEQFF	TRBV24-1	TRBJ2-1
CASSHDRVSYNEQFF	TRBV4-2	TRBJ2-1
CASSYRLGTQYF	TRBV6-2/TRBV6-3	TRBJ2-5
CASSYGGGELFF	TRBV6-5	TRBJ2-2
CASSPRRHREIDTIYF	TRBV19	TRBJ1-3
CASSLNGALGAGELFF	TRBV5-4	TRBJ2-2
CASSGGTGVWFGNTIYF	TRBV2	TRBJ1-3
CAQLHTDTQYF	TRBV7-9	TRBJ2-3
CATDNGNTEAFF	TRBV19	TRBJ1-1
CASSGGLSGGYNEQFF	TRBV2	TRBJ2-1
CASSDPPEDSNQPQHF	TRBV2	TRBJ1-5
CASSLAVSSYNSPLHF	TRBV28	TRBJ1-6
CASSPDRTGNTIYF	TRBV5-1	TRBJ1-3
CASSRPGTGFRGDEQFF	TRBV7-8	TRBJ2-1
CASSEARTGLGETQYF	TRBV6-1	TRBJ2-5
CASSRTPIPGELFF	TRBV27	TRBJ2-2
CASTRGLQGDGYTF	TRBV5-1	TRBJ1-2
CASSRMGQGADEQYF	TRBV18	TRBJ2-7
CASSPVWGQGALGYTF	TRBV7-2	TRBJ1-2
CASSQVSGRGTGELFF	TRBV4-3	TRBJ2-2
CASSFRGTGNTIYF	TRBV7-8	TRBJ1-3
CASSWGTDSGNTIYF	TRBV5-8	TRBJ1-3
CASSMVGQPQHF	TRBV19	TRBJ1-5
CASRPTGRGYEQYF	TRBV6-6	TRBJ2-7
CASSLKRRQGTNEKLFF	TRBV7-9	TRBJ1-4
CASSPGLAIDEQFF	TRBV6-5	TRBJ2-1
CASSLPGGSQPQHF	TRBV28	TRBJ1-5
CASSPRTGGWNSPLHF	TRBV19	TRBJ1-6
CASSFEWGAPGELFF	TRBV28	TRBJ2-2
CASSTGSNYGYTF	TRBV28	TRBJ1-2
CASSLAGTSGAQETQYF	TRBV5-1	TRBJ2-5
CASSLFLAGELFF	TRBV7-2	TRBJ2-2
CASSYWQPIGNEQFF	TRBV6-2/TRBV6-3	TRBJ2-1
CASSTRWRSSYNEQFF	TRBV7-8	TRBJ2-1
CASSPPGQGRLSYNEQFF	TRBV18	TRBJ2-1